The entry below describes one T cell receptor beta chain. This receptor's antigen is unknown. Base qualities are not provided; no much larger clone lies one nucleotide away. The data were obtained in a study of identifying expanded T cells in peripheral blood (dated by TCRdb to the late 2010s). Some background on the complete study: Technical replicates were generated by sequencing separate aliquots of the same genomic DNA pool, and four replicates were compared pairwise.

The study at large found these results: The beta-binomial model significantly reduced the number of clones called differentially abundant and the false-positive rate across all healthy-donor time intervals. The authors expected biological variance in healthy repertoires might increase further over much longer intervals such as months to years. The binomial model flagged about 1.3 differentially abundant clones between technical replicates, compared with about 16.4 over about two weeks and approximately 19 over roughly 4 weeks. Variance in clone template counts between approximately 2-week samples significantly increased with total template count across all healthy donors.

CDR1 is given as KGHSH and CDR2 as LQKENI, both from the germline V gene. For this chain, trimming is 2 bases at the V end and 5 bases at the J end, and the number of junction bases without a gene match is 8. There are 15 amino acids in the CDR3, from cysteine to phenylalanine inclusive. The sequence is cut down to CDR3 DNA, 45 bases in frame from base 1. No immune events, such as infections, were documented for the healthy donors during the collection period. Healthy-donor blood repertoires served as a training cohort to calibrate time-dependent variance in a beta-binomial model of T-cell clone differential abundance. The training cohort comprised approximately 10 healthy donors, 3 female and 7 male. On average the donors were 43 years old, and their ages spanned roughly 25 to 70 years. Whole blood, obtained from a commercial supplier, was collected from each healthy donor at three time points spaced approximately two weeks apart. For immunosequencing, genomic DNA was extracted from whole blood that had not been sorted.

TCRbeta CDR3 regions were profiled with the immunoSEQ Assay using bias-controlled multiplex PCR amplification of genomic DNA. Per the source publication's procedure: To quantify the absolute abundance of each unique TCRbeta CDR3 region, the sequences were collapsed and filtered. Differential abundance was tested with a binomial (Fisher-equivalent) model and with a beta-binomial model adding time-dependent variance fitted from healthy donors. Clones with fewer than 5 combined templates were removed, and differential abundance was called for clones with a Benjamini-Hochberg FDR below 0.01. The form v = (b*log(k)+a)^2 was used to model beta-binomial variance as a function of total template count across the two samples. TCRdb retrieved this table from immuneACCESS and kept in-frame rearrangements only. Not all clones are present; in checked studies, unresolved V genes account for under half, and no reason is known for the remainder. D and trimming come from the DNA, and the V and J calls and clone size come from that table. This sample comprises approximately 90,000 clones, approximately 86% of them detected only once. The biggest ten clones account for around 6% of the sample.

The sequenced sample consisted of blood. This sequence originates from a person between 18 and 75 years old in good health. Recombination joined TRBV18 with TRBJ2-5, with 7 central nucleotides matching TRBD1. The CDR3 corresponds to CASSPIEGARETQYF. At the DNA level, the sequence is TGTGCCAGCTCACCAATAGAGGGGGCGAGGGAGACCCAGTACTTC. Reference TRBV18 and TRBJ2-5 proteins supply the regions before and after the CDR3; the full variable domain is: NAGVMQNPRHLVRRRGQEARLRCSPMKGHSHVYWYRQLPEEGLKFMVYLQKENIIDESGMPKERFSAEFPKEGPSILRIQQVVRGDSAAYFCASSPIEGARETQYFGPGTRLLVL.